This entry concerns a single T cell receptor beta chain. Measured with immunoSEQ multiplex PCR; TCRdb has only the in-frame clones, and not every one. The data contain hundreds of thousands of clones, about nine tenths of them singletons. This record comes from a study of blood T cell repertoires in COVID-19. Study in general: COVID-19 samples collected from the United States, Italy and Spain covered acute and convalescent phases.

Participant-given clinical history determined each cohort assignment. The source material was PBMCs or T cells enriched from blood (not recorded which). The TCR was taken from a man aged 45-65 years who had been exposed to COVID-19.

This chain's CDR3 is CSVERDRANTEAFF. In nucleotides, the CDR3 is TGCAGCGTTGAACGGGACAGGGCGAACACTGAAGCTTTCTTT. The chain combines TRBV29-1 with TRBJ1-1; TRBD1 matches 9 bases. There are 14 residues in the CDR3. CDR1 is SQVTM and CDR2 is ANQGSEA in the germline V gene. The trim removed 2 bases at V and 1 base at J, leaving 2 bases unmatched.